These 30 T cell receptor beta chains share one sample of origin, sequenced in a study of CD8 T cells in ankylosing spondylitis. TCRdb called the 5' RACE reads again in MiXCR, with one record for every CDR3 protein. The repertoire has around 150,000 distinct CDR3 sequences, approximately 7.3% of them found once; the top ten carry roughly 12%. Sequenced: blood, either unsorted or a sorted T cell fraction (not recorded which). The origin of the receptors is a female donor with ankylosing spondylitis or in good health (not recorded which).

This clonotype was seen only a few times. This chain connects TRBV3-1 to TRBJ1-6; D uncertain. The CDR3 has 14 amino acids. The V end lost 1 base, the J end lost 2 bases, and 3 bases lay between the germline ends. Germline-derived CDR1 and CDR2 are LGHDT and YNNKEL (reference sequence). The CDR3, as DNA: TGTGCCAGCAGCCAAGTTACCTATAATTCACCCCTCCACTTT. The encoded protein is CASSQVTYNSPLHF. Full variable domain (rest looked up from reference TRBV3-1 and TRBJ1-6): DTAVSQTPKYLVTQMGNDKSIKCEQNLGHDTMYWYKQDSKKFLKIMFSYNNKELIINETVPNRFSPKSPDKAHLNLHINSLELGDSAVYFCASSQVTYNSPLHFGNGTRLTVT.

Ten or more counts support this clonotype. The rearrangement joins TRBV6-1 to TRBJ1-3; possibly TRBD1 for D (5 bases). Germline CDR1 reads MNHNS; CDR2 reads SASEGT. V gave up 7 bases and J gave up 0 bases, with 19 bases separating them. This CDR3 region has 17 residues. Here the CDR3 reads CASTNSGGETSGNTIYF. In DNA form, the CDR3 reads TGTGCCAGCACCAACTCGGGGGGAGAGACCTCTGGAAACACCATATATTTT.

This clonotype was counted a few times. The chain couples TRBV4-3 to TRBJ2-5; D is undetermined. The germline V gene has CDR1 LGHNA and CDR2 YSLEER. The length of the CDR3 is 12 residues. V was cut by 5 bases and J by 5 bases, with 9 bases left in between. The CDR3 region is CASSEVGETQYF. The CDR3 DNA follows: TGCGCCAGCAGCGAAGTCGGGGAGACCCAGTACTTC.

This clonotype has at least ten counts. V and J are TRBV12-3 or TRBV12-4 and TRBJ2-1; 9 bases fit TRBD1. The CDR3 totals 17 residues. V lost 6 bases, J lost 4 bases, and 13 bases stayed unmatched. CDR3 amino acids: CASSFLGGTGMYNEQFF. The CDR3 nucleotides read TGTGCCAGCAGCTTCTTGGGGGGGACAGGGATGTACAATGAGCAGTTCTTC.

This clonotype has a count of ten or more. The chain employs TRBV28 and TRBJ1-1; the match to TRBD1 covers 7 bases. V shed 6 bases and J 0 bases; nucleotides not matched to a gene: 13. The CDR3 extends over 17 amino acids. The germline V gene encodes CDR1 MDHEN and CDR2 SYDVKM. In DNA form, the CDR3 reads TGTGCCAGCAGCTACCCTCCGGGACAGAAAATGAACACTGAAGCTTTCTTT. This translates into CASSYPPGQKMNTEAFF. The variable domain in full, completed from reference TRBV28 and TRBJ1-1, reads DVKVTQSSRYLVKRTGEKVFLECVQDMDHENMFWYRQDPGLGLRLIYFSYDVKMKEKGDIPEGYSVSREKKERFSLILESASTNQTSMYLCASSYPPGQKMNTEAFFGQGTRLTVV.

This clonotype was detected many times. This chain connects TRBV7-2 to TRBJ2-5; 7 nucleotides match TRBD1. CDR1 is SGHTA, CDR2 FQGNSA, per germline. Germline trimming cut 1 base from V and 4 bases from J; bases unmatched to any gene: 9. The CDR3 spans 16 residues. CDR3 DNA: TGTGCCAGCAGCTTAGGCCGGACAGGAGATAGAGAGACCCAGTACTTC. This encodes CASSLGRTGDRETQYF.

This clonotype appeared many times. The rearrangement joins TRBV5-1 to TRBJ2-3; D gene ambiguous. The germline CDR1 and CDR2 sequences are SGHRS and YFSETQ. V lost 1 base and J 6 bases, leaving 12 bases between the germline ends. CDR3 length: 14 residues. This chain's CDR3 is CASSLQAHRDTQYF. Here the CDR3 DNA reads TGCGCCAGCAGCTTGCAGGCGCACCGGGATACGCAGTATTTT.

The table lists this clonotype with many counts. The chain links TRBV20-1 to TRBJ1-2; 7 bases are shared with TRBD1. V was pared by 2 bases and J by 4 bases, with 10 bases of the junction left unmatched. CDR1 and CDR2 (germline): DFQATT, SNEGSKA (reference sequence). The CDR3 runs to 15 residues. For the CDR3, the DNA is TGCAGTGCTAGAATCCCAGGGGGGGTAGGCTATGGCTACACCTTC. Protein product: CSARIPGGVGYGYTF.

This clonotype was picked up a small number of times. The rearrangement uses TRBV5-1 and TRBJ1-4; the match to TRBD1 covers 9 bases. Germline V gives CDR1 SGHRS, CDR2 YFSETQ. This CDR3 is built from 14 residues. V gave up 5 bases and J gave up 7 bases; unmatched junction bases: 6. CDR3 loop: CASSPGQGGEKLFF. The CDR3, as DNA: TGCGCCAGCAGTCCGGGACAGGGAGGTGAAAAACTGTTTTTT. Full variable domain (rest looked up from reference TRBV5-1 and TRBJ1-4): KAGVTQTPRYLIKTRGQQVTLSCSPISGHRSVSWYQQTPGQGLQFLFEYFSETQRNKGNFPGRFSGRQFSNSRSEMNVSTLELGDSALYLCASSPGQGGEKLFFGSGTQLSVL.

This clonotype was seen many times. J is TRBJ2-1 and V is TRBV5-6; D possibly corresponds to TRBD1 (5 bases). V lost 7 bases and J lost 9, with 8 bases in between. The CDR3 spans 10 residues. Looked up from germline, CDR1 is SGHDT and CDR2 is YYEEEE. The CDR3 spells CASEGVEQFF. The CDR3 DNA reads TGTGCCAGCGAAGGGGTTGAGCAGTTCTTC.

This clonotype showed up just once. The rearrangement joins TRBV7-2 to TRBJ1-3; 10 bases are shared with TRBD1. The CDR3 is 17 residues long. Germline CDR1 is SGHTA and CDR2 is FQGNSA. The trim removed 5 bases at V and 3 bases at J, leaving 10 bases unmatched. Written as DNA, the CDR3 is TGTGCCAGCAGCGGGGGGACAGGGGTGTTAGGTGGAAACACCATATATTTT. The encoded protein is CASSGGTGVLGGNTIYF.

This clonotype was counted at least ten times. The rearrangement links TRBV6-6 to TRBJ2-3; 8 bases fit TRBD1. Germline V gives CDR1 MNHNY, CDR2 SVGAGI (reference sequence). Germline trimming cut 7 bases from V and 4 bases from J; bases unmatched to any gene: 4. This CDR3 has 13 residues. The CDR3 nucleotides are TGTGCCAGCACGGGACAGGCAGCAGATACGCAGTATTTT. It is translated as CASTGQAADTQYF.

This clonotype was counted many times. The chain is built from TRBV20-1 and TRBJ2-7; TRBD1 is a possible D gene (5 bases). The CDR3 has 14 residues. CDR1 and CDR2 (germline): DFQATT, SNEGSKA (reference sequence). With 1 base removed from V and 0 bases from J, the gap between germline ends came to 10 bases. The CDR3 here is CSARVQGSSYEQYF. In nucleotides, the CDR3 is TGCAGTGCTAGAGTGCAGGGTAGCTCCTACGAGCAGTACTTC.

Many counts were recorded for this clonotype. The rearrangement uses TRBV4-2 and TRBJ1-2; the D is unclear. CDR1 and CDR2 from the germline V gene are LGHNA and YNFKEQ. There are 15 residues in the CDR3. V lost 0 bases, J lost 2 bases, and 10 bases lay in between. In DNA form, the CDR3 reads TGTGCCAGCAGCCAAGATAACACCCTGAACTATGGCTACACCTTC. Protein product: CASSQDNTLNYGYTF.

This clonotype was recorded at least ten times. The V gene is TRBV12-3 or TRBV12-4, the J gene TRBJ2-3, with unresolved D. V lost 3 bases to trimming and J lost 0 bases, with 10 bases between them. The CDR3 has 15 residues. CDR3 sequence (DNA): TGTGCCAGCAGTTTGCCCCCTTCTAGCACAGATACGCAGTATTTT. Translating gives CASSLPPSSTDTQYF.

This clonotype was seen more than once but under ten times. The V gene is TRBV9, the J gene TRBJ2-7, with unresolved D. CDR1 is SGDLS and CDR2 is YYNGEE in the germline V gene. V was trimmed by 0 bases and J by 6 bases, leaving 13 bases between them. This CDR3 is built from 14 residues. In nucleotides, the CDR3 is TGTGCCAGCAGCGTAGACACGATTTTTTCCGAGCAGTACTTC. It translates to CASSVDTIFSEQYF.

This clonotype was detected ten times or more. The chain combines TRBV5-1 with TRBJ1-6; TRBD1 matches 7 bases. This CDR3 has 14 amino acids. The germline V gene has CDR1 SGHRS and CDR2 YFSETQ. The V and J ends lost 4 bases and 7 bases, in that order; junction bases with no gene match: 5. Written as DNA, the CDR3 is TGCGCCAGCAGCCCCACGGGACAGAATTCACCCCTCCACTTT. Its translation is CASSPTGQNSPLHF.

In this sample, this clonotype turned up many times. This chain joins TRBV24-1 and TRBJ2-3; 8 bases agree with TRBD2. Germline V CDR1 and CDR2: KGHDR, SFDVKD. V shed 4 bases and J 3 bases; nucleotides not matched to a gene: 8. The CDR3 runs 16 residues. The CDR3 sequence: CATSDPLAGLTDTQYF. The CDR3 nucleotides are TGTGCCACCAGTGACCCGCTAGCGGGTTTAACAGATACGCAGTATTTT.

The table lists this clonotype with many counts. The chain links TRBV28 to TRBJ1-2; the match to TRBD1 covers 8 bases. The CDR3 length is 16 residues. V lost 5 bases and J lost 4; bases outside the gene matches: 12. CDR1 and CDR2 (germline): MDHEN, SYDVKM. The CDR3 DNA follows: TGTGCCAGCAGTCCCCACAGGGGGTCCCCTTCCTATGGCTACACCTTC. This translates into CASSPHRGSPSYGYTF.

This clonotype was seen repeatedly, ten times or more. The V and J genes are TRBV4-2 and TRBJ2-2; 7 bases are shared with TRBD1. The trim removed 4 bases at V and 4 bases at J, leaving 6 bases unmatched. Germline CDR1 reads LGHNA; CDR2 reads YNFKEQ. The CDR3 totals 15 residues. The CDR3 loop reads CASSPSTGPTGELFF. In nucleotides, the CDR3 is TGTGCCAGCAGCCCCTCGACAGGGCCCACCGGGGAGCTGTTTTTT.

To note about this clonotype: This could be a read error, since a much larger clone is one nucleotide away. The chain recombines TRBV30 with TRBJ1-1, with no clear D. The CDR3 contains 13 residues. From germline, CDR1 is GTSNPN and CDR2 SVGIG (reference sequence). The CDR3 sequence is CAWSVSYHTKAFF. The DNA for the CDR3 is TGTGCCTGGAGTGTATCCTACCACACTAAAGCTTTCTTT.

V usage is TRBV19 and J usage is TRBJ1-1; 7 nucleotides align to TRBD1. Germline loops: CDR1 LNHDA, CDR2 SQIVND (reference sequence). V shed 5 bases, J shed 1 base, and the junction held 4 bases outside the gene matches. CDR3 length: 14 residues. CDR3 sequence (DNA): TGTGCCAGTAGTCAGGACAGGTCGAACACTGAAGCTTTCTTT. This translates into CASSQDRSNTEAFF.

This clonotype was seen a handful of times. The chain joins TRBV11-3 to TRBJ2-1; either TRBD1 or TRBD2 may fit D (5 bases each). The V gene's germline CDR1 is SGHNT and CDR2 YENEEA. This CDR3 is 16 amino acids long. V was trimmed by 1 base and J by 0 bases, leaving 10 bases between them. CDR3 residues: CASSLGRGRSYNEQFF. In DNA, the CDR3 is TGTGCCAGCAGCTTAGGACGGGGCCGCTCCTACAATGAGCAGTTCTTC.

This clonotype appeared many times. The chain uses TRBV20-1 and TRBJ2-7; 11 positions agree with TRBD1. With V trimmed by 7 bases and J by 8 bases, 4 bases remained unmatched. From germline, CDR1 is DFQATT and CDR2 SNEGSKA (reference sequence). This CDR3 contains 11 residues. The CDR3 loop reads CSGGQGAQQYF. For the CDR3, the DNA is TGCAGTGGAGGACAGGGGGCGCAGCAGTACTTC.

Many counts were recorded for this clonotype. V and J are TRBV4-1 and TRBJ2-7; 7 bases match TRBD1. Germline V lookup: CDR1 MGHRA, CDR2 YSYEKL. This CDR3 spans 15 amino acids. V lost 2 bases to trimming and J lost 1 base; unmatched junction nucleotides: 5. The CDR3 region is CASSQLGQESYEQYF. The DNA for the CDR3 is TGCGCCAGCAGCCAATTAGGACAGGAATCCTACGAGCAGTACTTC.

The chain links TRBV15 to TRBJ2-3; 10 nucleotides match TRBD1. The CDR3 spans 15 residues. Trimming at V came to 3 bases and at J to 8 bases, leaving 8 bases not matched to a gene. The germline gives CDR1 LNHNV, CDR2 YYDKDF (reference sequence). CDR3 nucleotides: TGTGCCACCAGCAGGACAGGGGGCGTAATCGGTACGCAGTATTTT. Amino acid sequence: CATSRTGGVIGTQYF. Together with reference TRBV15 and TRBJ2-3, the CDR3 gives the full variable domain: DAMVIQNPRYQVTQFGKPVTLSCSQTLNHNVMYWYQQKSSQAPKLLFHYYDKDFNNEADTPDNFQSRRPNTSFCFLDIRSPGLGDTAMYLCATSRTGGVIGTQYFGPGTRLTVL.

This clonotype was recorded many times. V and J are TRBV30 and TRBJ1-2; D perhaps matches TRBD1 (5 bases). V lost 8 bases to trimming and J lost 0 bases, with 19 bases between them. The CDR3 contains 15 residues. Germline CDR1 reads GTSNPN; CDR2 reads SVGIG (reference sequence). DNA for the CDR3: TGTGCCGGAGGGTCGGCAGGGCAATCTAACTATGGCTACACCTTC. The encoded protein is CAGGSAGQSNYGYTF. Using reference TRBV30 and TRBJ1-2 for the parts outside the CDR3, the full variable domain is SQTIHQWPATLVQPVGSPLSLECTVEGTSNPNLYWYRQAAGRGLQLLFYSVGIGQISSEVPQNLSASRPQDRQFILSSKKLLLSDSGFYLCAGGSAGQSNYGYTFGSGTRLTVV.

In this sample, this clonotype turned up many times. This sequence joins TRBV3-1 and TRBJ2-7; 8 bases fit TRBD1. The J segment lost 3 bases and the V segment lost 2 bases, leaving 3 bases of the junction unmatched. This CDR3 contains 14 residues. Germline V gives CDR1 LGHDT, CDR2 YNNKEL (reference sequence). CDR3 region: CASSQSGQGYEQYF. CDR3 bases: TGTGCCAGCAGCCAATCAGGACAGGGCTACGAGCAGTACTTC.

This clonotype occurred many times. The chain carries TRBV10-3 and TRBJ2-7; D is perhaps TRBD2 (5 bases). The length of the CDR3 is 14 residues. V dropped 7 bases and J dropped 2 bases, with 15 bases sitting between them. Germline CDR1 reads ENHRY; CDR2 reads SYGVKD. This chain's CDR3 is CAINPGSATYEQYF. The CDR3 DNA reads as TGTGCCATCAACCCGGGGAGCGCAACCTACGAGCAGTACTTC.

This clonotype was counted only a few times. This chain joins TRBV29-1 and TRBJ2-5, with D unresolved. The germline V gene has CDR1 SQVTM and CDR2 ANQGSEA. This CDR3 has 12 residues. Between the trimmed V and J ends, which lost 6 bases and 1 base, there was a span of 9 bases. The CDR3 coding sequence is TGCAGCGTGGGGAAGGTCCAAGAGACCCAGTACTTC. This sequence encodes CSVGKVQETQYF. The full variable domain, rest sourced from reference TRBV29-1 and TRBJ2-5, is SAVISQKPSRDICQRGTSLTIQCQVDSQVTMMFWYRQQPGQSLTLIATANQGSEATYESGFVIDKFPISRPNLTFSTLTVSNMSPEDSSIYLCSVGKVQETQYFGPGTRLLVL.